This TCR beta chain emerged from a study of identical twins. The donors were all healthy and Caucasian. Germline CDR1 is MNHNS and CDR2 is SASEGT. The junction had 1 base not matched to a gene; V was cut back by 1 base and J by 4 bases. The CDR3 is made up of 16 amino acids. Template switching created a universal primer site, and the cDNA included unique molecular identifiers. TCRdb used MiXCR to reprocess the 5' RACE reads, holding one entry per CDR3 protein. The repertoire consists of roughly 700,000 distinct CDR3 sequences, with about 9.4% occurring once and the leading ten covering approximately 0.96%. This clonotype was counted only a few times. The sample was also linked to a second study, of yellow fever vaccine responses in identical twins.

V gene TRBV6-1 combines with J gene TRBJ2-1; TRBD2 matches 13 bases. Sequenced material: PBMCs. The receptor's source is a woman aged 18-29 years in good health. Here the CDR3 reads CASSEEGLAGYNEQFF. The CDR3 nucleotides read TGTGCCAGCAGTGAAGAGGGACTAGCGGGATACAATGAGCAGTTCTTC.